This note documents a single TCR beta chain sequence. The data derive from a study of blood T cell repertoires in COVID-19. About the research overall: PBMCs, B-cell-depleted T cells, or T cells provided the cDNA or gDNA that made up the material.

Authors' methods: From reference gene primer amplification, estimates of nucleated cell counts were derived. Measured with immunoSEQ multiplex PCR; TCRdb has only the in-frame clones, and not every one. V and J calls and clone size come straight from that table; D and trimming were deduced from the DNA. The sample holds roughly 180,000 clones, about four fifths seen once. In germline, CDR1 is SGHTA, CDR2 FQGTGA. Losses at the gene ends were 6 bases for V and 2 bases for J; bases not matched to a gene: 5. The CDR3 is made up of 14 amino acids. Ages ranged from roughly 18 to 95 years, with residence in approximately 23 US areas. The study assigned cohorts using participant-reported clinical history.

Sample: PBMCs or T cells enriched from blood (not recorded which). This rearrangement joins TRBV7-3 to TRBJ2-3; 7 bases map to TRBD1. The clonotype comes from a man aged 45-65 years who had recovered from COVID-19. The CDR3 spells CASSPDRDTDTQYF. The CDR3 nucleotides read TGTGCCAGCAGTCCTGACAGGGACACAGATACGCAGTATTTT.